The T cell receptor beta chain under discussion was sequenced for a study of control samples from healthy donors and cancer patients. Germline CDR1 reads SGHRS; CDR2 reads YFSETQ. With V trimmed by 4 bases and J by 0 bases, 9 bases remained unmatched. The CDR3 length is 18 residues. Method: immunoSEQ multiplex PCR; TCRdb's copy keeps in-frame clones and lacks some. The table shows 130,000 or so clones, with just under 90% occurring only once. This chain joins TRBV5-1 and TRBJ2-6; 8 positions match TRBD1. This TCR derives from a young man in good health. Sample: blood. Here the CDR3 DNA reads TGCGCCAGCAGCGAGCCACGTACAGGGGGCTCTGGGGCCAACGTCCTGACTTTC. This encodes CASSEPRTGGSGANVLTF.